This T cell receptor beta chain was documented in a study of tumor-infiltrating lymphocytes in glioblastoma multiforme (dated by TCRdb to about 2017). Context from the whole study: To find out whether intratumoral genomic heterogeneity fosters TIL diversity, the study jointly investigated somatic mutations, TIL diversity and immune response activity. Study-wide findings and limitations: The authors noted that sorting T cells into functional subsets, which was not done in the study, would be a future improvement. Clone frequencies may be distorted by RNA-based TCR sequencing because unequal numbers of TCR transcripts are carried by T cells. Only one glioblastoma patient was included in the TCR and somatic mutation analysis, limiting generalizability.

The AllPrep DNA/RNA mini kit was used to purify genomic DNA and total RNA at the same time from each of the roughly ten tumor samples. Every RNA sample had an RNA integrity number above 6.5 and an OD 260/280 ratio above 1.9. This clonotype is medium-sized (0.01 to 0.1%) in terms of sample share. No cognate antigen has been identified for it. Base quality data are lacking; no much larger clone is found one base away. The germline V gene encodes CDR1 DFQATT and CDR2 SNEGSKA (reference sequence). The CDR3 measures 12 amino acids from cysteine to phenylalanine. Only CDR3 DNA remains: 36 bases, in frame from the first base. The junction shows trimming of 3 bases on V and 6 bases on J, and the gene matches do not reach 1 base of it. TCRB libraries were built from RNA via three nested multiplex PCR rounds using a modified ARM-PCR protocol with multiple V-beta primers and a C-beta primer. Starting from 0.45 to 0.5 ug of total RNA, TCRB-specific cDNA was synthesized using ProtoScript II Reverse Transcriptase and a C-beta primer. The description of the TCRB libraries did not mention any unique molecular identifiers. In the third PCR, barcodes and adapters were added over about 25 cycles with Deep VentR (exo-) polymerase, after which 250-500 bp bands were gel purified. TCRB libraries were sequenced with 250 bp paired-end reads on an Illumina HiSeq 2500. Concerning the study's data processing: The reads were cleaned with Trimmomatic, merged with FLASH and assigned V, D and J segments with MiGEC before being analyzed in VDJtools. Repertoire diversity was measured using the Shannon-Wiener diversity index, which was calculated with VDJtools. TCRdb ran its own pipeline on the public reads, namely fastp trimming at Q25 and MiXCR clone calling, and kept in-frame beta chains. Entries that share a CDR3 protein sequence are merged under the most common genes and DNA. For this entry, the V and J calls and clone size follow TCRdb and not the study's own pipeline. This sample holds tens of thousands of distinct CDR3 sequences; around 60% were observed only once. Jointly, the top ten make up around 34% of the sample.

Sequenced sample: brain tumor tissue. The V and J genes are TRBV20-1 and TRBJ2-7; TRBD1 matches 11 bases in the middle. The receptor was isolated from a male donor with glioblastoma. DNA sequence: TGCAGTGCTAGGGACAGGGGGCCCGAGCAGTACTTC. Translated, this is CSARDRGPEQYF.